The 30 T cell receptor beta chains reported below all come from one sample, sequenced in a study of human T cells and chemical hapten exposure. The time point is: healthy volunteer bleed at 6 weeks. Total RNA extraction was carried out from unfractionated whole blood. TCRdb passed the RACE reads through MiXCR, listing each CDR3 protein once. The table includes 40,000 to 45,000 distinct CDR3 sequences, about 3.5% detected once. The sample comprised whole blood. The receptors derive from a human donor in good health. Some clones in this sample may be carry-over from other donors' samples.

This clonotype was seen ten or more times. The chain employs TRBV12-3 or TRBV12-4 and TRBJ2-7; D is uncertain. V was pared by 6 bases and J by 2 bases, with 14 bases between. This CDR3 has 14 amino acids. CDR3: CASRPGASTYEQYF. For the CDR3, the DNA is TGTGCCAGCAGGCCCGGAGCTTCGACCTACGAGCAGTACTTC.

V is TRBV7-2 and J is TRBJ1-6; D might be TRBD1 (6 bases). The CDR3 loop spans 15 amino acids. Germline V gives CDR1 SGHTA, CDR2 FQGNSA. V was trimmed by 7 bases and J by 3 bases, leaving 13 bases between them. CDR3 amino acids: CASTLRTDYNSPLHF. Written as DNA, the CDR3 is TGTGCCAGCACCCTCCGGACAGACTATAATTCACCCCTCCACTTT.

Many counts were recorded for this clonotype. The genes are TRBV27 and TRBJ2-7, with TRBD2 matching over 10 bases. CDR1 and CDR2 (germline): MNHEY, SMNVEV (reference sequence). The junction had 13 bases not matched to a gene; V was cut back by 5 bases and J by 0 bases. CDR3 size: 18 residues. The CDR3, as DNA: TGTGCCAGCAGTCCCGGGACCGAAGGACTAGCGGTCTCCTACGAGCAGTACTTC. This encodes CASSPGTEGLAVSYEQYF.

This clonotype appeared many times. The CDR3 protein is CASSLVGSGEFF. The CDR3 coding sequence is TGTGCCAGCAGCTTAGTCGGCTCTGGGGAGTTCTTC. The chain employs TRBV11-2 and TRBJ2-1; no definite D call. The germline gives CDR1 SGHAT, CDR2 FQNNGV. V was cut by 1 base and J by 14 bases, with 12 bases left in between. The length of the CDR3 is 12 residues.

V is TRBV29-1 and J is TRBJ2-1; 9 nucleotides agree with TRBD1. Germline V gene lookup returns CDR1 SQVTM and CDR2 ANQGSEA. V lost 6 bases and J lost 9; bases outside the gene matches: 9. The CDR3 has 13 residues. CDR3 DNA: TGCAGCGTGCCGGGACAGGGAGGAATTGAGCAGTTCTTC. Encoded protein: CSVPGQGGIEQFF.

This clonotype was counted at least ten times. The rearrangement links TRBV12-3 or TRBV12-4 to TRBJ1-5; the match to TRBD1 covers 9 bases. V was clipped by 4 bases and J by 6 bases; unmatched bases: 10. The CDR3 runs to 16 residues. The CDR3: CASSSTQGARPQPQHF. The CDR3 nucleotides read TGTGCCAGCAGTTCCACACAGGGGGCTCGACCTCAGCCCCAGCATTTT.

The sample holds a few counts of this clonotype. The chain uses TRBV28 and TRBJ2-6; D might be TRBD1 or TRBD2, each matching 6 bases. CDR1 and CDR2 (germline): MDHEN, SYDVKM. V was cut by 5 bases and J by 4 bases, with 15 bases left in between. The CDR3 sequence is 16 residues long. The chain's CDR3 is CASSPAGAGGANVLTF. The CDR3 nucleotides are TGTGCCAGCAGTCCAGCAGGGGCGGGAGGGGCCAACGTCCTGACTTTC.

The table lists this clonotype with many counts. The chain employs TRBV28 and TRBJ2-3; TRBD2 matches 9 bases. Losses at the gene ends were 5 bases for V and 0 bases for J; bases not matched to a gene: 3. This CDR3 contains 15 residues. Germline V CDR1 and CDR2: MDHEN, SYDVKM. The CDR3 nucleotides read TGTGCCAGCAGTGCGGGAGGGCCAAGCACAGATACGCAGTATTTT. Translation gives CASSAGGPSTDTQYF. Based on the CDR3 plus reference TRBV28 and TRBJ2-3, the full variable domain is DVKVTQSSRYLVKRTGEKVFLECVQDMDHENMFWYRQDPGLGLRLIYFSYDVKMKEKGDIPEGYSVSREKKERFSLILESASTNQTSMYLCASSAGGPSTDTQYFGPGTRLTVL.

This clonotype was seen ten or more times. This chain joins TRBV20-1 and TRBJ2-3; 11 bases match TRBD2. CDR1 and CDR2 from the germline V gene are DFQATT and SNEGSKA (reference sequence). This CDR3 contains 16 residues. V lost 5 bases and J lost 4; bases outside the gene matches: 11. The CDR3 DNA is TGCAGTGCTGACTTAGGGCTAGCGGGAGGAGCAGATACGCAGTATTTT. Protein sequence: CSADLGLAGGADTQYF.

This chain connects TRBV5-4 to TRBJ2-7; D is perhaps TRBD1 (5 bases). CDR1 is SGHNT, CDR2 YYREEE, per germline (reference sequence). The CDR3 has 12 residues. Trimming shortened V by 2 bases and J by 6 bases, and 9 bases separated the two germline ends. The CDR3 DNA sequence: TGTGCCAGCAGCTTTATCACAGGCGAGCAGTACTTC. It yields the protein CASSFITGEQYF.

The gene calls are TRBV28 and TRBJ1-3, with 8 bases lining up with TRBD1. The V and J ends lost 2 bases and 4 bases, in that order; junction bases with no gene match: 4. The CDR3 length is 15 residues. Germline-derived CDR1 and CDR2 are MDHEN and SYDVKM. CDR3 DNA sequence: TGTGCCAGCAGTTTACCCAGGGGGCAAGGAAACACCATATATTTT. Protein sequence: CASSLPRGQGNTIYF.

This clonotype has at least ten counts. This chain links TRBV3-1 with TRBJ1-5, with no clear D. Per germline, CDR1 LGHDT and CDR2 YNNKEL (reference sequence). Trimming took 3 bases from V and 7 from J, leaving 10 bases between them. The CDR3 totals 13 residues. CDR3 loop: CASSQQGRQPQHF. CDR3 DNA: TGTGCCAGCAGCCAGCAAGGACGACAGCCCCAGCATTTT.

Only a few counts were recorded for this clonotype. The V gene is TRBV6-2 or TRBV6-3, the J gene TRBJ2-5; D uncertain. The CDR3 contains 10 residues. Trimming pared 8 bases from V and 7 bases from J, leaving 8 bases between. Germline loops: CDR1 MNHEY, CDR2 SVGEGT. CDR3 residues: CASGLGTQYF. The CDR3 coding sequence is TGTGCCAGCGGGCTAGGGACCCAGTACTTC.

The table lists this clonotype with many counts. This rearrangement joins TRBV24-1 to TRBJ2-2; the match to TRBD2 covers 8 bases. This CDR3 comprises 16 residues. After removal of 4 bases from V and 3 bases from J, the junction contained 6 bases not matched to a gene. From germline, CDR1 is KGHDR and CDR2 SFDVKD. The CDR3 DNA reads TGTGCCACCAGTGACTGGCGGGAGGCGGACACCGGGGAGCTGTTTTTT. Translating it yields CATSDWREADTGELFF.

The V gene is TRBV28, the J gene TRBJ1-1; 8 positions agree with TRBD1. The CDR3 spans 13 residues. V was clipped by 6 bases and J by 3 bases; unmatched bases: 3. Germline CDR1 MDHEN, CDR2 SYDVKM. CDR3 sequence: CASSGDRYTEAFF. Here the CDR3 DNA reads TGTGCCAGCAGCGGGGACAGGTACACTGAAGCTTTCTTT.

The gene calls are TRBV2 and TRBJ2-5; 11 nucleotides match TRBD2. The CDR3 runs 15 residues. CDR1 and CDR2 from the germline V gene are SNHLY and FYNNEI. V shed 5 bases and J 4 bases; nucleotides not matched to a gene: 6. The CDR3 region is CASSPLGLAGETQYF. CDR3 bases: TGTGCCAGCAGTCCACTCGGACTAGCGGGAGAGACCCAGTACTTC.

This clonotype was detected ten times or more. The chain links TRBV5-1 to TRBJ2-1, with TRBD2 as a possible D gene (6 bases). Trimming left V 2 bases short and J 7 bases short, with 16 bases between. The V gene's germline CDR1 is SGHRS and CDR2 YFSETQ. The CDR3 sequence is 15 residues long. The DNA of the CDR3 is TGCGCCAGCAGCTTCAATGGCGGGATGGGGAATGAGCAGTTCTTC. Amino acids: CASSFNGGMGNEQFF.

In its sample, this clonotype was seen a few times. The genes are TRBV28 and TRBJ2-1; D is possibly TRBD2 (6 bases). Trimming left V 3 bases short and J 10 bases short, with 7 bases between. Germline loops: CDR1 MDHEN, CDR2 SYDVKM. This CDR3 has 11 residues. The DNA for the CDR3 is TGTGCCAGCAGTTTCGCGGGGGAGCAGTTCTTC. Protein sequence: CASSFAGEQFF.

The chain is built from TRBV6-6 and TRBJ2-7; 7 bases line up with TRBD1. The germline V gene encodes CDR1 MNHNY and CDR2 SVGAGI (reference sequence). V lost 4 bases to trimming and J lost 2 bases; unmatched junction nucleotides: 11. This CDR3 spans 16 amino acids. The CDR3 coding sequence is TGTGCCAGCAGTTTTCGGGACAGCCGACGAACCTACGAGCAGTACTTC. Translating gives CASSFRDSRRTYEQYF.

In this sample, this clonotype turned up many times. The chain couples TRBV14 to TRBJ1-4; D ambiguous. CDR1 is SGHDN, CDR2 FVKESK, per germline. V dropped 3 bases and J dropped 7 bases, with 12 bases sitting between them. CDR3 length: 14 residues. The CDR3 coding sequence is TGTGCCAGCAGCCACGCCTCGGACGGTGAAAAACTGTTTTTT. It yields the protein CASSHASDGEKLFF.

This clonotype was seen ten or more times. The chain joins TRBV20-1 to TRBJ2-7; perhaps TRBD1 as D (6 bases). Germline CDR1 is DFQATT and CDR2 is SNEGSKA (reference sequence). This CDR3 is 13 amino acids long. V was clipped by 0 bases and J by 4 bases, with 10 bases between them. For the CDR3, the DNA is TGCAGTGCTAGAGATTGGCAGGGGTACGAGCAGTACTTC. It translates to CSARDWQGYEQYF.

This clonotype showed up just a few times. This chain's CDR3 is CAWSIGDYEQYF. In nucleotides, the CDR3 is TGTGCCTGGAGTATTGGGGACTACGAGCAGTACTTC. This sequence joins TRBV30 and TRBJ2-7; no firm D call. The V and J ends lost 2 bases and 3 bases respectively, with 8 bases between them. The V gene's germline CDR1 is GTSNPN and CDR2 SVGIG (reference sequence). The CDR3 is made up of 12 amino acids.

This clonotype was seen a few times. The chain employs TRBV7-6 and TRBJ2-7; maybe TRBD2 (6 bases). This CDR3 contains 18 residues. Trimming shortened V by 0 bases and J by 3 bases, and 21 bases separated the two germline ends. Germline loops: CDR1 SGHVS, CDR2 FNYEAQ. The CDR3 spells CASSLAPQTGTQVYEQYF. DNA of the CDR3: TGTGCCAGCAGCTTAGCCCCACAAACCGGGACTCAGGTCTACGAGCAGTACTTC.

This clonotype has at least ten counts. The chain is built from TRBV9 and TRBJ2-6; D is unresolved. The CDR3 consists of 18 residues. V gave up 0 bases and J gave up 2 bases, with 15 bases separating them. Germline V gene sequence: CDR1 SGDLS, CDR2 YYNGEE. The CDR3 region has the DNA TGTGCCAGCAGCGTAGATGGCAGGAAAGTCCCTGGGGCCAACGTCCTGACTTTC. This sequence encodes CASSVDGRKVPGANVLTF.

The rearrangement uses TRBV11-2 and TRBJ1-5; D is unclear. CDR3 length: 14 residues. CDR1 is SGHAT, CDR2 FQNNGV, per germline. V lost 5 bases and J lost 0, with 8 bases in between. The DNA for the CDR3 is TGTGCCAGCAGCCCGACGGATAGCAATCAGCCCCAGCATTTT. This codes for CASSPTDSNQPQHF.

This clonotype was found many times. This chain's CDR3 is CSATRLAGGQETQYF. CDR3 bases: TGCAGTGCTACCCGACTAGCGGGAGGCCAAGAGACCCAGTACTTC. V gene TRBV20-1 combines with J gene TRBJ2-5; TRBD2 matches at 13 bases. This CDR3 is built from 15 residues. V lost 4 bases, J lost 1 base, and 3 bases stayed unmatched. Germline V gene data show CDR1 as DFQATT and CDR2 as SNEGSKA (reference sequence).

The genes are TRBV10-3 and TRBJ1-2, with D unclear. CDR1 is ENHRY and CDR2 is SYGVKD in the germline V gene. The CDR3 is 13 amino acids. Trimming pared 0 bases from V and 8 bases from J, leaving 10 bases between. The CDR3 DNA sequence: TGTGCCATCAGTGAGTCTTCATTAAGGGGCTACACCTTC. It is translated as CAISESSLRGYTF.

Regarding this clonotype: Possible read error: a much larger clone is one base away. This chain joins TRBV6-5 and TRBJ1-5; no definite D call. Germline lookup yields CDR1 MNHEY and CDR2 SVGAGI. The CDR3 consists of 14 residues. The CDR3 coding sequence is TGTGCCAGCAGCCTCGATGCGAGCAGTCAGCCCCAGCATTTT. Residues: CASSLDASSQPQHF.

There are many counts of this clonotype. CDR3 nucleotide sequence: TGTGCCAGCAGCTTAGCACCTTCAGGGAAAGCTTTCTTT. It encodes CASSLAPSGKAFF. The chain employs TRBV7-9 and TRBJ1-1, with TRBD1 as a possible D gene (5 bases). The CDR3 has 13 amino acids. Trimming stripped 0 bases from V and 9 bases from J, with 11 bases between. CDR1 is SEHNR and CDR2 is FQNEAQ in the germline V gene (reference sequence).

The table lists this clonotype with many counts. V usage is TRBV7-8 and J usage is TRBJ1-1; TRBD1 matches at 7 bases. CDR1 and CDR2 from the germline V gene are SGHVS and FQNEAQ. Unmatched junction bases numbered 22, after V lost 6 bases and J lost 0 bases. CDR3 length equals 20 residues. The CDR3, as DNA: TGTGCCAGCAGTGTACAGGGGCACATCCTGACTTCTTTCATGAACACTGAAGCTTTCTTT. Amino acids: CASSVQGHILTSFMNTEAFF. Full variable domain (outside the CDR3, taken from reference TRBV7-8 and TRBJ1-1): GAGVSQSPRYKVAKRGQDVALRCDPISGHVSLFWYQQALGQGPEFLTYFQNEAQLDKSGLPSDRFFAERPEGSVSTLKIQRTQQEDSAVYLCASSVQGHILTSFMNTEAFFGQGTRLTVV.